Reported below is one T cell receptor beta chain. Its specificity is not known. The diagnostic basis comprised clinical symptoms, serum thyroxine and TRAb, thyroid ultrasound and orbital computed tomography. These data belong to a study of T cells in Graves' hyperthyroidism and ophthalmopathy. The wider study: Staff took peripheral blood when the initial diagnosis was made, before any treatment began.

Study-wide findings and caveats: Blood also showed most of the thyroid clonotypes that were expanded above 0.001.

Using RNA transcripts as the source, TCR beta CDR3 regions were amplified. The HTBI primer set served for first-round RT-PCR of the TCR CDR3. TCRdb reprocessed the multiplex PCR reads via MiXCR and lists one record per CDR3 protein. This table has over 700,000 distinct CDR3 sequences, roughly a third appearing once. Germline values: CDR1 SQVTM, CDR2 ANQGSEA. Deletions cut 7 bases from V and 5 bases from J, with 20 bases between. The length of the CDR3 is 14 residues. What was sequenced was blood. V and J are TRBV29-1 and TRBJ2-5; the D gene could be TRBD1 or TRBD2 (6 bases each). This sequence originates from a middle-aged woman with Graves' hyperthyroidism. CDR3 DNA sequence: TGCAGCGACCGCGGAGGGGGATTTCAGGAGACCCAGTACTTC. Its protein product is CSDRGGGFQETQYF.